This is a list of T cell receptor beta chains from one sample in a study of blood T cell repertoires in COVID-19. Profiled with immunoSEQ multiplex PCR; TCRdb holds only in-frame clones, not every one. The sample gives 250,000 to 300,000 clones, around 90% of which show up once; 0.9% to 1% is in the top ten. Specimen: peripheral blood. The receptors derive from a woman in her 40s who had recovered from COVID-19. CDR3s include the opening cysteine and the closing phenylalanine or tryptophan. Each record gives: V gene, J gene, clone size, D gene, CDR3 protein, CDR3 DNA. A D gene is named only where the DNA matches it firmly. For some rows the clone size is stated as once, few or many, or as a class when expanded; others skip it.

>TRBV5-1|TRBJ2-2|many|-
CASSLQGSNTGELFF
TGCGCCAGCAGCTTACAGGGTTCGAACACCGGGGAGCTGTTTTTT
>TRBV18|TRBJ2-1|-|TRBD2
CASSPLTSGSGSYNEQFF
TGTGCCAGCTCACCATTGACTAGCGGGAGTGGTTCCTACAATGAGCAGTTCTTC
>TRBV14|TRBJ2-7|-|TRBD1
CASSQGQGYEQYF
TGTGCCAGCAGCCAGGGACAGGGCTACGAGCAGTACTTC
>TRBV4-1|TRBJ2-7|-|TRBD1
CASSQDPDRDEQYF
TGCGCCAGCAGCCAAGATCCGGACAGGGACGAGCAGTACTTC
>TRBV5-1|TRBJ2-5|once|TRBD2
CASSLALAGGETQYF
TGCGCCAGCAGCTTGGCACTAGCGGGAGGAGAGACCCAGTACTTC
>TRBV5-5|TRBJ1-1|once|-
CASRRWDIYEAFF
TGTGCCAGCAGACGATGGGACATTTACGAAGCTTTCTTT
>TRBV30|TRBJ1-4|once|TRBD1
CAWSVQVGQANEKLFF
TGTGCCTGGAGTGTACAGGTTGGACAGGCTAATGAAAAACTGTTTTTT
>TRBV11-2|TRBJ2-2|-|-
CASTPLASGELFF
TGTGCCAGCACCCCACTAGCTTCCGGGGAGCTGTTTTTT
>TRBV3-1/TRBV3-2|TRBJ2-1|-|TRBD2
CASSPASWTSGAEQFF
TGTGCCAGCAGCCCCGCGTCTTGGACTAGCGGGGCGGAGCAGTTCTTC
>TRBV5-6|TRBJ1-5|once|-
CASSDGHPGPQHF
TGTGCCAGCAGCGACGGACACCCGGGGCCCCAGCATTTT
>TRBV5-5|TRBJ2-3|-|TRBD2
CASSWGTSGPTDTQYF
TGTGCCAGCAGCTGGGGGACTAGCGGACCCACAGATACGCAGTATTTT
>TRBV29-1|TRBJ2-3|-|-
CSVVARPSTDTQYF
TGCAGCGTTGTGGCTCGTCCCAGCACAGATACGCAGTATTTT
>TRBV25-1|TRBJ2-2|-|-
CASSESANTGELFF
TGTGCCAGCAGTGAGAGCGCTAACACCGGGGAGCTGTTTTTT
>TRBV27|TRBJ2-7|once|TRBD2
CASSSTSSEQYF
TGTGCCAGCAGTTCGACTAGCTCCGAGCAGTACTTC
>TRBV27|TRBJ1-1|-|-
CASIPSGGTEAFF
TGTGCCAGCATCCCCTCGGGGGGGACTGAAGCTTTCTTT
>TRBV19|TRBJ2-1|-|TRBD2
CASSLEGPGLAGRNEQFF
TGTGCCAGTAGTCTCGAAGGGCCGGGACTAGCGGGTCGCAATGAGCAGTTCTTC
>TRBV27|TRBJ1-2|once|TRBD1
CASSPGQLLRGYTF
TGTGCCAGCAGTCCGGGACAGCTCCTTCGGGGCTACACCTTC
>TRBV7-8|TRBJ1-5|-|-
CASSLEGGRGQPQHF
TGTGCCAGCAGCTTAGAGGGCGGGAGGGGTCAGCCCCAGCATTTT
>TRBV27|TRBJ1-2|once|-
CASRHQQGNYGYTF
TGTGCCAGCAGGCACCAACAGGGAAACTATGGCTACACCTTC
>TRBV3-1/TRBV3-2|TRBJ2-7|-|-
CASAHAAGQTYEQYF
TGTGCCAGCGCCCACGCGGCAGGGCAAACATACGAGCAGTACTTC
>TRBV10-2|TRBJ2-1|-|TRBD2
CASSESGSGSGDEQFF
TGCGCCAGCAGTGAGTCAGGCAGCGGGAGTGGCGATGAGCAGTTCTTC
>TRBV12-3/TRBV12-4|TRBJ2-5|-|-
CASSWDSQETQYF
TGTGCCAGCAGCTGGGACTCGCAAGAGACCCAGTACTTC
>TRBV3-1/TRBV3-2|TRBJ2-5|-|-
CASTTNQETQYF
TGTGCCAGCACCACTAACCAAGAGACCCAGTACTTC
>TRBV5-4|TRBJ2-2|-|-
CASSQSGTGELFF
TGTGCCAGCAGCCAGAGCGGCACCGGGGAGCTGTTTTTT
>TRBV24-1|TRBJ2-5|-|TRBD2
CATGSGGEETQYF
TGTGCCACTGGTAGTGGGGGGGAAGAGACCCAGTACTTC
>TRBV14|TRBJ2-1|-|-
CASSQEPRTNPGDEQFF
TGTGCCAGCAGCCAAGAGCCCCGGACTAACCCTGGGGATGAGCAGTTCTTC
>TRBV24-1|TRBJ2-3|-|TRBD1
CATSGQGGTTDTQYF
TGTGCCACCAGCGGACAGGGTGGAACCACAGATACGCAGTATTTT
>TRBV5-1|TRBJ2-2|-|-
CASSLLPQEQGITGELFF
TGCGCCAGCAGCTTGCTCCCACAAGAACAGGGAATCACCGGGGAGCTGTTTTTT
>TRBV18|TRBJ1-1|-|-
CASSPPSVNTEAFF
TGTGCCAGCTCACCACCGTCCGTTAACACTGAAGCTTTCTTT
>TRBV18|TRBJ2-1|-|TRBD2
CASSPQRGSGYNEQFF
TGTGCCAGCTCACCACAACGGGGTAGCGGGTACAATGAGCAGTTCTTC
>TRBV3-1/TRBV3-2|TRBJ2-7|once|-
CASSQEAQGGEQYF
TGTGCCAGCAGCCAAGAAGCTCAGGGTGGAGAGCAGTACTTC
>TRBV5-1|TRBJ2-3|-|TRBD2
CASSPDGLAGPDTQYF
TGCGCCAGCAGCCCGGATGGCCTAGCGGGACCAGATACGCAGTATTTT
>TRBV29-1|TRBJ2-4|-|TRBD2
CTPPQLAGKNIQYF
TGCACCCCCCCCCAGCTAGCGGGTAAAAACATTCAGTACTTC